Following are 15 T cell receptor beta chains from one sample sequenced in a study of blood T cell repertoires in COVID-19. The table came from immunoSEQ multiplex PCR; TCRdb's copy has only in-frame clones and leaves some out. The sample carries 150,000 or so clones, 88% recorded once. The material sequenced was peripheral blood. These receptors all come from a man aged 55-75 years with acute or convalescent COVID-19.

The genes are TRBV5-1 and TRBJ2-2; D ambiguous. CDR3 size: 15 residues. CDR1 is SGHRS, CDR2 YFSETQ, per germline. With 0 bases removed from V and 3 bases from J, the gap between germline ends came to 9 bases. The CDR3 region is CASSLALPHTGELFF. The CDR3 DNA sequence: TGCGCCAGCAGCTTGGCCCTACCCCACACCGGGGAGCTGTTTTTT.

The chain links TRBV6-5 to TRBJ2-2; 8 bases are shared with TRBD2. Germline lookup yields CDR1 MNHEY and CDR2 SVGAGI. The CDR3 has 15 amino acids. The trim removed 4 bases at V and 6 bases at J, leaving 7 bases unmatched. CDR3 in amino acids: CASSFGTSWPGELFF. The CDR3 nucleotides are TGTGCCAGCAGTTTCGGGACTAGTTGGCCCGGGGAGCTGTTTTTT.

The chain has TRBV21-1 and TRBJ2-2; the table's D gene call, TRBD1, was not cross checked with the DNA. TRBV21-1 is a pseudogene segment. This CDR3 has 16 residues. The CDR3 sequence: CASSPTGGLGTGELFF. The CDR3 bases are TGTGCCAGCAGCCCGACAGGGGGGTTGGGCACCGGGGAGCTGTTTTTT.

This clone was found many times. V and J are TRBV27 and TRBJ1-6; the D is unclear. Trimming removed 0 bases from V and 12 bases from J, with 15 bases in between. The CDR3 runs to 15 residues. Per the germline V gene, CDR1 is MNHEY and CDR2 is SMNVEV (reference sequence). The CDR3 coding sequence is TGTGCCAGCAGTTTATCACGCGGAGGCGTTGTACCCCTCCACTTT. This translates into CASSLSRGGVVPLHF.

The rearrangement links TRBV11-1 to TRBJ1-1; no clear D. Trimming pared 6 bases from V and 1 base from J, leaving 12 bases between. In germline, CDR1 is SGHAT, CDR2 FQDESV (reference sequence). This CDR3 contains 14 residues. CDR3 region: CASRERTSNTEAFF. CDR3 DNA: TGTGCCAGCAGGGAGCGCACGTCGAACACTGAAGCTTTCTTT.

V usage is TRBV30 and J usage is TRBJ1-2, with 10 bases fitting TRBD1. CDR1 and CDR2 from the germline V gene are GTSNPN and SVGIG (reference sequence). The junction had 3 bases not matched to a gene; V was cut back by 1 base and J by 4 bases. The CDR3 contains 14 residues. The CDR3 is CAWSGQGAFYGYTF. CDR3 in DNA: TGTGCCTGGAGTGGACAGGGGGCTTTCTATGGCTACACCTTC.

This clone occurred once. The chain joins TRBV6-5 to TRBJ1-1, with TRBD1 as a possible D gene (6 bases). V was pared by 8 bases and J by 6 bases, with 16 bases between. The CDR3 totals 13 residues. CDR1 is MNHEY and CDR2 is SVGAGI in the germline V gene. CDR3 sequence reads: CASRMTGRAEAFF. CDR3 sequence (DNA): TGTGCCAGCCGGATGACAGGTAGGGCTGAAGCTTTCTTT.

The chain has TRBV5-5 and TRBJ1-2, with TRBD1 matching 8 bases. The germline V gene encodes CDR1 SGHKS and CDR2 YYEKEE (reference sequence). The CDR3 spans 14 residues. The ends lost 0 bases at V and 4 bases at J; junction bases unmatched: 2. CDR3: CASSLEQGVYGYTF. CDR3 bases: TGTGCCAGCAGCTTGGAACAGGGGGTCTATGGCTACACCTTC. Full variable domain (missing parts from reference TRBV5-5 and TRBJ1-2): DAGVTQSPTHLIKTRGQQVTLRCSPISGHKSVSWYQQVLGQGPQFIFQYYEKEERGRGNFPDRFSARQFPNYSSELNVNALLLGDSALYLCASSLEQGVYGYTFGSGTRLTVV.

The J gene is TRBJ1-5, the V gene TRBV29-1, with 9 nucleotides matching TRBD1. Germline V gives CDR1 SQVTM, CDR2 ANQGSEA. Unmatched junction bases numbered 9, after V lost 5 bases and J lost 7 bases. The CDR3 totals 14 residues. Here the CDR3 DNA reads TGCAGCGTTAGGGGGACAGGGTTGAACCAGCCCCAGCATTTT. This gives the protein CSVRGTGLNQPQHF.

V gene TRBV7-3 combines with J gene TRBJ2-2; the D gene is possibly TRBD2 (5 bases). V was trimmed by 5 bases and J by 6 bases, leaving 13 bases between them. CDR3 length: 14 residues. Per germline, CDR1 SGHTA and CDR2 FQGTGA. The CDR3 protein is CASSPTLVSGELFF. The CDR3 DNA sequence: TGTGCCAGCAGCCCGACACTAGTTTCCGGGGAGCTGTTTTTT.

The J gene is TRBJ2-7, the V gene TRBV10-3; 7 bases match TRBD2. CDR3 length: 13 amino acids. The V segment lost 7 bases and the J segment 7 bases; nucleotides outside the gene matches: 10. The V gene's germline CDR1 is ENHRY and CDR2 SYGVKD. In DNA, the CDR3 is TGTGCCATCAACCCGGGACTACTCGGGGAGCAGTACTTC. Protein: CAINPGLLGEQYF.

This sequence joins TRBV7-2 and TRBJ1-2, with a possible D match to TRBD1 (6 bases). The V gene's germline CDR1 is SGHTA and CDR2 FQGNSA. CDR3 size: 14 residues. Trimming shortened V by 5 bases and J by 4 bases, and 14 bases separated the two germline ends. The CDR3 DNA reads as TGTGCCAGCAGCATATACCCGGACAGCTATGGCTACACCTTC. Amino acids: CASSIYPDSYGYTF.

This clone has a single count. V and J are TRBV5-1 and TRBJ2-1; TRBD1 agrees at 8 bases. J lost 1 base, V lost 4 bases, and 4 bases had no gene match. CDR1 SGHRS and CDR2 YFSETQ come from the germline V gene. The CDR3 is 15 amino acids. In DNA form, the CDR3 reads TGCGCCAGCAGCCCTACAGGGGGTTCCTACAATGAGCAGTTCTTC. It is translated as CASSPTGGSYNEQFF.

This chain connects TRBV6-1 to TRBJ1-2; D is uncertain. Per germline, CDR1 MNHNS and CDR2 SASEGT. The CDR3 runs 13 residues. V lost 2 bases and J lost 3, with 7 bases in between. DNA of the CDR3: TGTGCCAGCAGTGAATACAGTGACTATGGCTACACCTTC. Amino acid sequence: CASSEYSDYGYTF.

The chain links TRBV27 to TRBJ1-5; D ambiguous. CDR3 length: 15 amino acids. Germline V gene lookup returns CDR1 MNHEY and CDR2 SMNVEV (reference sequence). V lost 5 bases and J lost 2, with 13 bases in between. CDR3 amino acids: CASSAGPEGNQPQHF. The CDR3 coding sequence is TGTGCCAGCAGTGCGGGCCCGGAGGGCAATCAGCCCCAGCATTTT.